Listed below are T cell receptor beta chains from one sample, sequenced in a study of blood T cell repertoires in COVID-19. Libraries were prepared by immunoSEQ multiplex PCR; TCRdb keeps only in-frame clonotypes and omits some of them. The sample has about 170,000 clones, 87% seen once. The sequencing sample was made of peripheral blood. The source of these receptors is a man younger than 35 with active or convalescent COVID-19. CDR3s include the opening cysteine and the closing phenylalanine or tryptophan. The order of the fields is J gene, V gene, CDR3 protein.

>TRBJ2-2|TRBV9
CASSVRQTNTGELFF
>TRBJ2-2|TRBV25-1
CASSESVDTGELFF
>TRBJ1-6|TRBV12-3/TRBV12-4
CASRTINSPLHF
>TRBJ2-1|TRBV2
CASSGTSGRRYEQFF
>TRBJ1-1|TRBV18
CASSQRIQGGNEAFF
>TRBJ1-2|TRBV5-6
CASNLRGSYGYTF
>TRBJ1-5|TRBV30
CAWTLGGDQPQHF
>TRBJ2-1|TRBV7-6
CASSISGNYNEQFF
>TRBJ1-2|TRBV11-2
CASSLEAGGMTWYGYTF
>TRBJ1-1|TRBV29-1
CSVLRVGREAFF
>TRBJ2-7|TRBV3-1/TRBV3-2
CASSHITGKSSYEQYF
>TRBJ1-2|TRBV29-1
CSVEVIAGGEGYTF
>TRBJ2-1|TRBV4-1
CASSQTGLPVSSYNEQFF
>TRBJ1-2|TRBV28
CASSLLLGTAEGYTF
>TRBJ2-3|TRBV15
CATSREAPPDTQYF
>TRBJ1-2|TRBV5-8
CASSFAGDYGYTF
>TRBJ1-3|TRBV9
CASSVEAGRGNTIYF
>TRBJ2-3|TRBV14
CASSQGVSGTDTQYF
>TRBJ2-1|TRBV28
CASSFSSGQFF
>TRBJ2-5|TRBV24-1
CATSDSTSGGSETQYF
>TRBJ1-2|TRBV5-8
CASTPTGGVYGYTF
>TRBJ2-1|TRBV7-2
CASSLDRAGRGNEQFF
>TRBJ2-3|TRBV27
CASSRRRGGEDTQYF
>TRBJ1-1|TRBV30
CAWKAAQNTEAFF
>TRBJ2-6|TRBV4-1
CASSQSTVASGANVLTF
>TRBJ2-3|TRBV11-3
CASSYQVAGGVDTQYF
>TRBJ2-1|TRBV12-3/TRBV12-4
CASSFRGAEQFF
>TRBJ1-6|TRBV27
CASSGGQGDSPLHF
>TRBJ1-2|TRBV11-2
CASNPYPGQGLDGYTF
>TRBJ2-2|TRBV2
CASRDSPNTGELFF
>TRBJ2-5|TRBV29-1
CSVELLAGAETQYF
>TRBJ2-5|TRBV20-1
CSASALVRPQYF
>TRBJ1-1|TRBV7-6
CASSLEQGVGEAFF
>TRBJ1-5|TRBV5-6
CASSWGQGSPQHF
>TRBJ2-7|TRBV7-9
CASSLTQRPDYEQYF
>TRBJ1-1|TRBV20-1
CSGGAGTEAFF
>TRBJ1-5|TRBV28
CASSVSGGGQPQHF
>TRBJ1-5|TRBV5-8
CASSLTGGNQPQHF
>TRBJ2-5|TRBV25-1
CASSEYINSIETQYF
>TRBJ2-7|TRBV5-1
CASSLGGPSAYEQYF
>TRBJ1-2|TRBV18
CASSPPGDYGYTF
>TRBJ1-5|TRBV28
CASSLQRGGLRNQPQHF